Below, one T cell receptor (beta chain) is given with its context. Antigen specificity is unknown. The CDR3 extends over 17 amino acids. Germline CDR1 KGHSH, CDR2 LQKENI. V lost 2 bases to trimming and J lost 0 bases, with 14 bases between them. This entry belongs to a study of T cell responses to AZD1222 COVID-19 vaccine. Findings and limits, study-wide: CD4 TCRs associated with vaccination spanned spike, dominating at 160-218 and 743-854. Repertoire sampling occurred only after the peak T cell response. White British ancestry dominated among donors, who included more females, and clonal diversity was possibly underestimated. Among AZD1222 vaccinees, only five to seven were seropositive at baseline.

Using immunoSEQ multiplex PCR, the repertoire was profiled, and TCRdb retains in-frame clones only, with some absent. The sample has 170,000 or so clones; around 88% are singletons. The sample consisted of peripheral blood, taken 28 days after the second AZD1222 dose. This receptor was obtained from an adult who received the AZD1222 COVID-19 vaccine. The rearrangement joins TRBV18 to TRBJ1-3; a weak D match, TRBD1 (5 bases). CDR3 region: CASSPRQIQASGNTIYF. Written as DNA, the CDR3 is TGTGCCAGCTCACCAAGGCAGATACAGGCCTCTGGAAACACCATATATTTT.